This T cell receptor beta chain was captured by sequencing in a study of human T cells and chemical hapten exposure. Time point defined: patch test 1, 2 weeks after DPC sensitization. Treatment defined: therapeutic diphenylcyclopropenone sensitization with weekly scalp DPC. TCRdb processed the RACE reads anew with MiXCR; each CDR3 protein has one entry. The sample has 150,000 to 200,000 distinct CDR3 sequences; about a fifth are singletons. The V gene's germline CDR1 is DFQATT and CDR2 SNEGSKA (reference sequence). V was clipped by 5 bases and J by 3 bases, with 11 bases between them. The CDR3 sequence is 12 residues long.

The source is a woman aged 45-60 years with alopecia areata. Some clones in this sample may be carry-over from other donors' samples. The rearrangement links TRBV20-1 to TRBJ2-7, with D unclear. This specimen consisted of whole blood, obtained in connection with sensitization to the hapten diphenylcyclopropenone (DPC). As DNA, the CDR3 is TGCAGTGCTCGCCCCACCGTCTACGAGCAGTACTTC. It specifies CSARPTVYEQYF.